This T cell receptor beta chain was captured in a study of blood T cell repertoires in COVID-19. The table came from immunoSEQ multiplex PCR; TCRdb's copy has only in-frame clones and leaves some out. Of approximately 75,000 clones listed, around 89% were seen once; the top ten hold about 0.5%. V shed 4 bases and J shed 7 bases, with 10 bases lying between them. This CDR3 is built from 13 residues. Germline CDR1 and CDR2: MNHEY and SVGAGI. This clone was seen more than once but under ten times. The sequence came from a man in his sixties with acute or convalescent COVID-19. The chain couples TRBV6-5 to TRBJ2-2; the D is unclear. Sequenced material: peripheral blood. Written as DNA, the CDR3 is TGTGCCAGCAGTTCTGCTAGTAACGGGGAGCTGTTTTTT. Translating gives CASSSASNGELFF.